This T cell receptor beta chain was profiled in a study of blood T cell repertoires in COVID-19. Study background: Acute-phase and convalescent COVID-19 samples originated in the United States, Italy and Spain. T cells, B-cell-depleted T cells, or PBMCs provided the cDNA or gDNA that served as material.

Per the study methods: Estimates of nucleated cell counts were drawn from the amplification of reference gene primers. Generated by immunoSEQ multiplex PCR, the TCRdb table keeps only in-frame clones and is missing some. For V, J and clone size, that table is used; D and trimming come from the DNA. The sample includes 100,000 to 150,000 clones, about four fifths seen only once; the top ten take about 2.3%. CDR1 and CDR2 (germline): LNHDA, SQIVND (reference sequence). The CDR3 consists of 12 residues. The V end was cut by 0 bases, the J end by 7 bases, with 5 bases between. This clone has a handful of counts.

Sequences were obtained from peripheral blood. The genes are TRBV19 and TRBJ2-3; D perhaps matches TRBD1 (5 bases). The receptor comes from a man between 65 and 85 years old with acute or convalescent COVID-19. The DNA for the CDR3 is TGTGCCAGTAGTATAGAGGGGCATACGCAGTATTTT. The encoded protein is CASSIEGHTQYF.